This TCR beta chain appears in the sequencing data of a study of cytomegalovirus exposure and HLA in healthy donors. Vbeta (60) and Jbeta (13) primers were used in the PCR. Assay used: immunoSEQ multiplex PCR; TCRdb lists only in-frame clones, some missing. This sample has around 94,000 clones; 75% to 80% occur once, and the top ten carry around 9.6%. A remark on this clone: What it recognizes is unknown.

Study conclusions and caveats: Reported results showed that the classifier diagnosed cytomegalovirus status with high specificity and sensitivity. In a later analysis, TCR beta V- and J-gene trimming showed a link to a missense DCLRE1C variant. HLA restriction was apparent for most CMV-associated TCR beta chains in a later analysis.

The sequence was collected from a male donor in good health and CMV-seropositive. Sequencing was carried out using PBMCs.

The CDR3, as DNA: TGCGCCAGCAGCCAAGATGCCCACAGGGGAACTGAAGCTTTCTTT. Protein: CASSQDAHRGTEAFF. The chain links TRBV4-1 to TRBJ1-1; 7 bases are shared with TRBD1. The CDR3 is 15 amino acids. Trimming took 0 bases from V and 5 from J; bases not matched to a gene: 6. Germline V gene lookup returns CDR1 MGHRA and CDR2 YSYEKL.